The subject of this entry is one T cell receptor (beta chain). The clone's antigen remains unknown. The input lacks base qualities; no much larger clone sits a single base away. The sample is drawn from a study of blood T cell repertoires in COVID-19 (TCRdb year 2020). At the level of the whole study: Samples covering the acute and convalescent phases of COVID-19 were provided by collaborators in the United States, Italy and Spain. Subjects who had been exposed to COVID-19, were actively infected with it, or had recovered from it provided the deeply sampled blood TCRbeta repertoires that made up the dataset. The repertoires were made available in a free public database intended to serve as a resource for research on the immune response to SARS-CoV-2. Samples were obtained from the ongoing ImmuneRACE study (first 160 participants) and from 1,254 subjects provided by 6 global collaborators. The material from the prospective study consisted of cDNA or gDNA derived from T cells, B-cell-depleted T cells, or PBMCs. Where available, HLA class I and class II types were obtained from metadata supplied by the sample provider rather than from assay-based typing. A de-identified subject ID, COVID-19 status, age in years and sex were almost always included in the sample metadata. On the study overall, not on this receptor specifically: The quantity of clinical and demographic metadata differed by source and by participant and was supplied without curation.

Between the V and J ends, shortened by 6 bases and 4 bases respectively, the junction contains 12 bases. The CDR3 runs 13 residues from the cysteine to the phenylalanine. Here the CDR3 DNA is all that survives: 39 bases in frame from base 1. Whole blood was collected in K2EDTA tubes by collaborating institutions according to the institutions' own protocols. For TCRbeta analysis, collaborators shipped samples in one of three forms: frozen whole blood, isolated PBMCs, or DNA extracted from either of those sample types. TCRbeta CDR3 regions were amplified from genomic DNA using the immunoSEQ Assay, a bias-controlled multiplex PCR. Regarding the original processing steps: Nucleated cell counts per sample were estimated from amplification of reference gene primers within the assay. To quantify the absolute abundance of each unique TCRbeta CDR3 rearrangement, sequence reads were collapsed and filtered. For each sample, productive Simpson clonality was calculated as the square root of Simpson's diversity index across productive rearrangements. In its TCRdb copy, this immuneACCESS table keeps in-frame sequences only and misses some clones. Where compared with another copy, unresolved V genes explain less than half of these, and the others have no known cause. V and J calls plus clone size are reproduced from that table; the DNA served to infer D and trimming. The sample data list around 450,000 clones, and approximately 90% of these were observed just once. Of the sample, approximately 4.5% is held by the ten largest clones.

The origin of this receptor is a woman aged 25 to 39 with acute or convalescent COVID-19. In this chain, TRBV12-3 or TRBV12-4 is recombined with TRBJ2-5, with an unclear D gene assignment. Sequences were obtained from peripheral blood. Here the CDR3 is given as CASRGPSGETQYF. The DNA is as follows: TGTGCCAGCAGGGGCCCCAGTGGAGAGACCCAGTACTTC.